The 28 T cell receptor beta chains in this list originate from one sample, sequenced in a study of OX40 agonist ivuxolimab in advanced cancers. The assay was immunoSEQ multiplex PCR, and TCRdb's table has in-frame clones only and misses some. The data contain more than 50,000 clones, 79% of them singletons. The input for sequencing was CD4+ or CD8+ T cells sorted from blood, taken in a trial of the OX40 agonist ivuxolimab. These receptors originate from an adult with an advanced solid tumor such as melanoma, head and neck, liver or kidney cancer.

The CDR3 region is CASSIVGNNEQFF. The CDR3 coding sequence is TGTGCCAGTAGTATAGTGGGGAACAATGAGCAGTTCTTC. The V gene is TRBV19, the J gene TRBJ2-1; D is unresolved. The germline V and J ends were trimmed by 1 base and 5 bases, with 6 bases remaining between them. The germline V gene encodes CDR1 LNHDA and CDR2 SQIVND (reference sequence). The CDR3 totals 13 residues.

This clone is medium-sized within its sample. The rearrangement uses TRBV7-9 and TRBJ1-3; no firm D call. CDR3 size: 13 residues. V dropped 1 base and J dropped 4 bases, with 5 bases sitting between them. CDR1 is SEHNR, CDR2 FQNEAQ, per germline (reference sequence). CDR3 bases: TGTGCCAGCAGCTTAGGGGAAGGAAACACCATATATTTT. Its translation: CASSLGEGNTIYF.

The chain combines TRBV6-1 with TRBJ2-1, with a weak D call TRBD2 (6 bases). Germline CDR1 is MNHNS and CDR2 is SASEGT. V shed 5 bases and J shed 0 bases, with 11 bases lying between them. This CDR3 is built from 15 residues. The CDR3 nucleotides are TGTGCCAGCAGTAACCTCGGGAGCTCCTACAATGAGCAGTTCTTC. Protein product: CASSNLGSSYNEQFF.

The gene calls are TRBV12-5 and TRBJ2-1; D unresolved. The CDR3 runs to 14 residues. V was shortened by 2 bases and J by 6 bases, with 11 bases between the two germline ends. Germline V gene lookup returns CDR1 LGHNT and CDR2 FRNRAP. CDR3 nucleotides: TGTGCTAGTGGTTTGAACAGAAATTTCAATGAGCAGTTCTTC. Translated, it gives CASGLNRNFNEQFF.

The chain combines TRBV5-6 with TRBJ2-3; 7 bases are a match to TRBD1. V gave up 5 bases and J gave up 6 bases; unmatched junction bases: 6. This CDR3 has 13 amino acids. Germline CDR1 SGHDT, CDR2 YYEEEE. The CDR3 loop reads CASRYQGEDTQYF. CDR3 DNA: TGTGCCAGCAGGTACCAGGGGGAGGATACGCAGTATTTT.

This rearrangement joins TRBV28 to TRBJ2-2; D is perhaps TRBD2 (6 bases). From germline, CDR1 is MDHEN and CDR2 SYDVKM. Trimming pared 5 bases from V and 5 bases from J, leaving 15 bases between. The CDR3 is made up of 15 amino acids. The CDR3 protein is CASSTSGVRTGELFF. CDR3 in DNA: TGTGCCAGCAGTACCTCGGGAGTGCGGACCGGGGAGCTGTTTTTT.

This sequence joins TRBV4-1 and TRBJ2-2; 10 bases map to TRBD2. The CDR3 consists of 17 residues. V shed 0 bases, J shed 4 bases, and the junction held 5 bases outside the gene matches. The germline CDR1 and CDR2 sequences are MGHRA and YSYEKL. The CDR3 DNA follows: TGCGCCAGCAGCCAAGAAGGGCTAGCGGGGGCCACCGGGGAGCTGTTTTTT. Protein sequence: CASSQEGLAGATGELFF.

The rearrangement links TRBV9 to TRBJ1-3; weak D call: TRBD1 (5 bases). Trimming pared 1 base from V and 0 bases from J, leaving 14 bases between. Germline V lookup: CDR1 SGDLS, CDR2 YYNGEE. The CDR3 is 17 amino acids. Here the CDR3 DNA reads TGTGCCAGCAGCGTATATCCAGACAGTTCCTCTGGAAACACCATATATTTT. It is translated as CASSVYPDSSSGNTIYF.

This sequence joins TRBV29-1 and TRBJ1-4, with D perhaps TRBD1 (5 bases). Germline V gene lookup returns CDR1 SQVTM and CDR2 ANQGSEA. This CDR3 region has 15 residues. V was clipped by 5 bases and J by 0 bases, with 13 bases between them. The CDR3 is CSVTTWGTTNEKLFF. CDR3 in DNA: TGCAGCGTTACAACCTGGGGCACAACTAATGAAAAACTGTTTTTT.

The chain employs TRBV2 and TRBJ1-5; TRBD1 is a possible D gene (5 bases). Germline V gives CDR1 SNHLY, CDR2 FYNNEI. This CDR3 comprises 16 residues. Trimming left V 5 bases short and J 2 bases short, with 16 bases between. The DNA for the CDR3 is TGTGCCAGCAGTCCCTGGGACCCCTGGGGCAATCAGCCCCAGCATTTT. Its translation is CASSPWDPWGNQPQHF.

The chain recombines TRBV5-5 with TRBJ1-4, with D possibly being TRBD1 (5 bases). The germline CDR1 and CDR2 sequences are SGHKS and YYEKEE (reference sequence). This CDR3 has 15 amino acids. V was clipped by 8 bases and J by 2 bases, with 16 bases between them. CDR3 bases: TGTGCCAGTCGGGCCCTCGGGGGGACTAATGAAAAACTGTTTTTT. Translating gives CASRALGGTNEKLFF.

The CDR3 DNA reads as TGTGCCACCGGGGGGTCGAACAAGGATACGCAGTATTTT. It is translated as CATGGSNKDTQYF. This sequence joins TRBV6-5 and TRBJ2-3, with 7 bases matching TRBD2. Trimming removed 10 bases from V and 6 bases from J; junction bases left unmatched: 10. The germline V gene has CDR1 MNHEY and CDR2 SVGAGI. This CDR3 is 13 amino acids long.

A few counts support this clone. The V call is TRBV5-8, the J call TRBJ2-1; the D gene is possibly TRBD2 (5 bases). CDR3 size: 13 residues. Germline CDR1 SGHTS, CDR2 YDEGEE. V lost 2 bases and J lost 7, with 10 bases in between. The CDR3 region has the DNA TGTGCCAGCAGCTTCGAGGGTACGAATGAGCAGTTCTTC. Translated: CASSFEGTNEQFF.

V gene TRBV7-8 combines with J gene TRBJ2-5; D remains unclear. The CDR3 loop spans 12 amino acids. The germline V gene encodes CDR1 SGHVS and CDR2 FQNEAQ. The V gene lost 6 bases and the J gene lost 1 base, with 6 bases spanning the gap. The CDR3 nucleotides are TGTGCCAGCAGTGTCCCCCAAGAGACCCAGTACTTC. This gives the protein CASSVPQETQYF.

Worth noting for this clone: Other DNA sequences in this specimen translate into the identical CDR3. The chain recombines TRBV10-3 with TRBJ1-4; D not resolved. Trimming took 2 bases from V and 5 from J, leaving 12 bases between them. CDR1 and CDR2 (germline): ENHRY, SYGVKD. The CDR3 loop spans 15 amino acids. The CDR3 nucleotides are TGTGCCATCAGTGAGGGGCAGTACTCAAATGAAAAACTGTTTTTT. This sequence encodes CAISEGQYSNEKLFF.

This clone occurred a few times. The chain is built from TRBV9 and TRBJ1-5; 7 bases fit TRBD1. Trimming at V came to 2 bases and at J to 2 bases, leaving 10 bases not matched to a gene. This CDR3 region has 17 residues. The germline V gene encodes CDR1 SGDLS and CDR2 YYNGEE. In DNA form, the CDR3 reads TGTGCCAGCAGCGTGGGGGGGACAGCCCTAGGCAATCAGCCCCAGCATTTT. Translating gives CASSVGGTALGNQPQHF.

The V call is TRBV28, the J call TRBJ2-1; D ambiguous. The CDR3 is 16 amino acids. Germline CDR1 MDHEN, CDR2 SYDVKM. V lost 2 bases, J lost 0 bases, and 11 bases lay in between. For the CDR3, the DNA is TGTGCCAGCAGTTTACATGGCGCTCGCTCCTACAATGAGCAGTTCTTC. Translated, it gives CASSLHGARSYNEQFF.

For this clone: This specimen includes other DNA sequences encoding the same CDR3. Here the CDR3 DNA reads TGTGCCAGCTCACCAGAGACAACTAATGAAAAACTGTTTTTT. Protein product: CASSPETTNEKLFF. The V call is TRBV18, the J call TRBJ1-4; D remains ambiguous. Germline-derived CDR1 and CDR2 are KGHSH and LQKENI. Trimming removed 2 bases at V and 0 bases at J, with 4 bases between. This CDR3 contains 14 residues.

The V call is TRBV29-1, the J call TRBJ1-1, with a possible D match to TRBD1 (5 bases). The CDR3 sequence is 13 residues long. With 6 bases removed from V and 1 base from J, the gap between germline ends came to 12 bases. The germline V gene has CDR1 SQVTM and CDR2 ANQGSEA. As DNA, the CDR3 is TGCAGCGTCACGGGACTCTCGAACACTGAAGCTTTCTTT. Translating it yields CSVTGLSNTEAFF.

The V call is TRBV6-5, the J call TRBJ2-2, with D perhaps TRBD2 (5 bases). The length of the CDR3 is 14 residues. Trimming removed 6 bases from V and 5 bases from J, with 13 bases in between. CDR1 is MNHEY and CDR2 is SVGAGI in the germline V gene. This chain's CDR3 is CASRHAGLTGELFF. The CDR3 DNA sequence: TGTGCCAGCAGACATGCGGGTTTGACCGGGGAGCTGTTTTTT.

There are a few counts of this clone. V and J are TRBV6-6 and TRBJ1-1; TRBD1 matches 7 bases. J lost 6 bases, V lost 8 bases, and 9 bases had no gene match. This CDR3 has 13 amino acids. Germline V gene sequence: CDR1 MNHNY, CDR2 SVGAGI (reference sequence). The CDR3 DNA reads as TGTGCCAGCGGCGACAGGGAGCGATCTGAAGCTTTCTTT. Its protein product is CASGDRERSEAFF.

The chain recombines TRBV15 with TRBJ2-5; D is perhaps TRBD1 or TRBD2 (5 bases each). The CDR3 loop spans 14 amino acids. The germline V and J ends were trimmed by 2 bases and 5 bases, with 12 bases remaining between them. Germline CDR1 reads LNHNV; CDR2 reads YYDKDF (reference sequence). The CDR3 nucleotides are TGTGCCACCAGCAGACTGGGGGTACGGGAGACCCAGTACTTC. Translated, it gives CATSRLGVRETQYF.

The V gene is TRBV5-4, the J gene TRBJ2-7; 7 positions agree with TRBD1. The ends lost 8 bases at V and 3 bases at J; junction bases unmatched: 8. The CDR3 covers 13 residues. Germline V gene data show CDR1 as SGHNT and CDR2 as YYREEE (reference sequence). The CDR3 bases are TGTGCCAGAAATCCGGGACAGTTCTACGAGCAGTACTTC. Encoded protein: CARNPGQFYEQYF.

The chain is built from TRBV10-3 and TRBJ1-1, with D unresolved. CDR1 is ENHRY and CDR2 is SYGVKD in the germline V gene. The CDR3 spans 16 residues. The V and J ends lost 6 bases and 1 base respectively, with 18 bases between them. CDR3 loop: CAISPGVGLGNTEAFF. The CDR3 region has the DNA TGTGCCATCAGCCCCGGGGTAGGTTTAGGGAACACTGAAGCTTTCTTT.

The V gene is TRBV30, the J gene TRBJ2-7; 9 nucleotides match TRBD1. V lost 0 bases and J lost 4; bases outside the gene matches: 7. CDR3 length equals 15 residues. Germline CDR1 and CDR2: GTSNPN and SVGIG (reference sequence). CDR3 region: CAWSVGMTGGYEQYF. DNA of the CDR3: TGTGCCTGGAGTGTAGGGATGACAGGGGGTTACGAGCAGTACTTC.

The chain combines TRBV19 with TRBJ2-2, with D perhaps matching TRBD1 or TRBD2 (5 bases each). The CDR3 is 14 amino acids. CDR1 is LNHDA and CDR2 is SQIVND in the germline V gene (reference sequence). V was clipped by 2 bases and J by 6 bases, with 10 bases between them. CDR3 nucleotide sequence: TGTGCCAGTAGTATACCCAGGGACCCCGGGGAGCTGTTTTTT. The encoded protein is CASSIPRDPGELFF. The full variable domain, rest sourced from reference TRBV19 and TRBJ2-2, is DGGITQSPKYLFRKEGQNVTLSCEQNLNHDAMYWYRQDPGQGLRLIYYSQIVNDFQKGDIAEGYSVSREKKESFPLTVTSAQKNPTAFYLCASSIPRDPGELFFGEGSRLTVL.

The chain is built from TRBV6-1 and TRBJ1-6; D not resolved. Germline-derived CDR1 and CDR2 are MNHNS and SASEGT. CDR3 length: 13 amino acids. Trimming shortened V by 4 bases and J by 7 bases, and 8 bases separated the two germline ends. CDR3 coding DNA: TGTGCCAGCAGTGCAGGATACAATTCACCCCTCCACTTT. This encodes CASSAGYNSPLHF.

This clone is medium-sized within its sample. The chain couples TRBV7-9 to TRBJ2-7; tentatively, D is TRBD1 or TRBD2 (5 bases each). V was trimmed by 0 bases and J by 5 bases, leaving 8 bases between them. The CDR3 sequence is 13 residues long. Germline V gene sequence: CDR1 SEHNR, CDR2 FQNEAQ (reference sequence). This CDR3 is CASSLAGVDEQYF. CDR3 in DNA: TGTGCCAGCAGCTTAGCGGGGGTCGACGAGCAGTACTTC.